This T cell receptor beta chain was obtained from a study of cytomegalovirus exposure and HLA in healthy donors. Findings of the study overall: Later on, a genetic analysis was performed. It linked a missense variant in DCLRE1C with V- and J-gene trimming of TCR beta.

With 60 Vbeta and 13 Jbeta primers, the PCR was carried out. Sequenced by immunoSEQ multiplex PCR; TCRdb stores in-frame clones only, minus some. The sample gives roughly 160,000 clones, 84% of which show up once; 0.38% is in the top ten. CDR1 is SGHDT, CDR2 YYEEEE, per germline. After removal of 0 bases from V and 7 bases from J, the junction contained 15 bases not matched to a gene. The CDR3 contains 17 residues. This clone showed up just once. Its antigen is unknown. The J gene is TRBJ2-7, the V gene TRBV5-6; 8 positions agree with TRBD1. Sequencing used PBMCs. The clonotype was recovered from a boy aged 2 to 10 in good health and CMV-seronegative. The CDR3 DNA reads as TGTGCCAGCAGCTTGGGAGTTTCCGCGACAGGGGTGGTAGAGCAGTACTTC. Its protein is CASSLGVSATGVVEQYF.